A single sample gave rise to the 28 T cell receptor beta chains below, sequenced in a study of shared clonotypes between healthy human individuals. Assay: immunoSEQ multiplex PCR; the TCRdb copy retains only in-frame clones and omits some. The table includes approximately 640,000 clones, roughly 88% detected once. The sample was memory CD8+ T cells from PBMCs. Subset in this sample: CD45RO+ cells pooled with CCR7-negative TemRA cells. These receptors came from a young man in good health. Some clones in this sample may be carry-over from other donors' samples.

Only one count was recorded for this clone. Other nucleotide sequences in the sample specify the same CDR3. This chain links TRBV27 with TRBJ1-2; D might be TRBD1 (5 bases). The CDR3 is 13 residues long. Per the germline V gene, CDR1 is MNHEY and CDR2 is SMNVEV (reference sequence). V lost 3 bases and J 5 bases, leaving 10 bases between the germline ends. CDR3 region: CASSFGQGYGYTF. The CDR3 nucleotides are TGTGCCAGCAGTTTTGGGCAGGGATATGGCTACACCTTC.

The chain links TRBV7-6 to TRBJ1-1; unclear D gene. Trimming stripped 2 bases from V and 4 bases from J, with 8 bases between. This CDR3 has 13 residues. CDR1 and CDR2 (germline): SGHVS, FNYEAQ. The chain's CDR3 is CASSLNQATEAFF. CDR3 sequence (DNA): TGTGCCAGCAGCTTAAACCAGGCCACTGAAGCTTTCTTT.

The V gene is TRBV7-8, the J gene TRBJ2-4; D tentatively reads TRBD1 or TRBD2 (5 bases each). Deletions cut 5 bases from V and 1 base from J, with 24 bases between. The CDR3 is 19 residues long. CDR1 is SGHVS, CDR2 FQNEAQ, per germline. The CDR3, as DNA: TGTGCCAGCAGCCCATGGAGCAACCCGGGGCTTATGGCCAAAAACATTCAGTACTTC. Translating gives CASSPWSNPGLMAKNIQYF.

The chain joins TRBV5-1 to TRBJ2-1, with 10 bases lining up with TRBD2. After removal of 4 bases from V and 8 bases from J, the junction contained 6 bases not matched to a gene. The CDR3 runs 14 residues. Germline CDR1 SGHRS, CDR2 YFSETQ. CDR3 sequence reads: CASSGGLAMDEQFF. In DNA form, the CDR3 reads TGCGCCAGCAGCGGGGGACTAGCGATGGATGAGCAGTTCTTC.

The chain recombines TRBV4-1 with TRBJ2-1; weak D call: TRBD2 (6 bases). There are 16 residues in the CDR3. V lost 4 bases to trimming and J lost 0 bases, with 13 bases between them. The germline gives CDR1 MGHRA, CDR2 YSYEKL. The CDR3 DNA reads TGCGCCAGCAGCCCCCGGGACTCGAGCTCCTACAATGAGCAGTTCTTC. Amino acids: CASSPRDSSSYNEQFF.

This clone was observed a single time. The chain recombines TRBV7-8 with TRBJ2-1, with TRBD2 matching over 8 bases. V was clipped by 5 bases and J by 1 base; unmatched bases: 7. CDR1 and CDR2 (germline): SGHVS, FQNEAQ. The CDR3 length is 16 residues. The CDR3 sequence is CASSMPGGTSYNEQFF. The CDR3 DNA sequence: TGTGCCAGCAGCATGCCGGGGGGGACGTCCTACAATGAGCAGTTCTTC. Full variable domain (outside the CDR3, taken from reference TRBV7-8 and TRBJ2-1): GAGVSQSPRYKVAKRGQDVALRCDPISGHVSLFWYQQALGQGPEFLTYFQNEAQLDKSGLPSDRFFAERPEGSVSTLKIQRTQQEDSAVYLCASSMPGGTSYNEQFFGPGTRLTVL.

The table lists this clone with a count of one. CDR3 sequence reads: CAWTGEEREGDTQYF. The CDR3 bases are TGTGCCTGGACAGGGGAGGAGCGGGAGGGAGATACGCAGTATTTT. This sequence joins TRBV30 and TRBJ2-3; 10 nucleotides align to TRBD2. The CDR3 length is 15 residues. Trimming cost V 4 bases and J 5 bases; bases outside gene matches: 9. Germline V gene sequence: CDR1 GTSNPN, CDR2 SVGIG (reference sequence).

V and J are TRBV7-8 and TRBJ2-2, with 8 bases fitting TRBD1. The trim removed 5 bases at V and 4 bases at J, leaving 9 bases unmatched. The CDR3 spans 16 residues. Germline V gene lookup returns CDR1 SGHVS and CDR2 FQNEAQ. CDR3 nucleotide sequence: TGTGCCAGCAGCGCGAGACAGGGGTCGGCCACCGGGGAGCTGTTTTTT. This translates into CASSARQGSATGELFF.

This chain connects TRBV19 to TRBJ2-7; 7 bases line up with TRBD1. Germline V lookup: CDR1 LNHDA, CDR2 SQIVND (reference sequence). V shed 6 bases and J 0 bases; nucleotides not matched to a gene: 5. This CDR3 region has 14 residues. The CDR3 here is CASSHRGTSYEQYF. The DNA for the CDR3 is TGTGCCAGTAGCCACAGGGGAACCTCCTACGAGCAGTACTTC.

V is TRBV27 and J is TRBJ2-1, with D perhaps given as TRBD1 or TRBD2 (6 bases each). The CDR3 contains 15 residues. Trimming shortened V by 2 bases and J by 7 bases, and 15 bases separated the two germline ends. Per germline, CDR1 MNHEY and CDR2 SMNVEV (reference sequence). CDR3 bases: TGTGCCAGCAGTTTAAGTACCTGGAGGGGGAATGAGCAGTTCTTC. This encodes CASSLSTWRGNEQFF.

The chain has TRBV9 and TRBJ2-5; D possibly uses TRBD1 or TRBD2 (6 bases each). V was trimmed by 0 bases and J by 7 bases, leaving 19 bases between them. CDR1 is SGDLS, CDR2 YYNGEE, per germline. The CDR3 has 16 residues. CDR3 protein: CASSVGGGLPFGTQYF. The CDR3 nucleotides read TGTGCCAGCAGCGTAGGAGGGGGACTTCCCTTTGGGACCCAGTACTTC.

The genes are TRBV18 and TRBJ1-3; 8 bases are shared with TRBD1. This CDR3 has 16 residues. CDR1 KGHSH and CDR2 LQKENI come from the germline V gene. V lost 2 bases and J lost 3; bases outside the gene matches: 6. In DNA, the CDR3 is TGTGCCAGCTCACCAGATCAGGGGGCCTTTGGAAACACCATATATTTT. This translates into CASSPDQGAFGNTIYF.

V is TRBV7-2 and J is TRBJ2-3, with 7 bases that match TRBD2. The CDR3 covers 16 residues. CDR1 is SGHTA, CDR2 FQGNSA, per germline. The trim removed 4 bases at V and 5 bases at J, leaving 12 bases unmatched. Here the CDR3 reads CASSYPVGRAVDTQYF. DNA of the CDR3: TGTGCCAGCAGCTACCCCGTGGGGAGGGCCGTAGATACGCAGTATTTT. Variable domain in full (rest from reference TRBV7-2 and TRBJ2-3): GAGVSQSPSNKVTEKGKDVELRCDPISGHTALYWYRQSLGQGLEFLIYFQGNSAPDKSGLPSDRFSAERTGGSVSTLTIQRTQQEDSAVYLCASSYPVGRAVDTQYFGPGTRLTVL.

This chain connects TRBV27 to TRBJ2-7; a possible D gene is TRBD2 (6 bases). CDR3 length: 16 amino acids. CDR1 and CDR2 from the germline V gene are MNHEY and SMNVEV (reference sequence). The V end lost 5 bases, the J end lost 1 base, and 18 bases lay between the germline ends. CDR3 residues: CASSPIPRGLSYEQYF. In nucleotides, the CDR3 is TGTGCCAGCAGTCCCATCCCGCGGGGATTATCCTACGAGCAGTACTTC.

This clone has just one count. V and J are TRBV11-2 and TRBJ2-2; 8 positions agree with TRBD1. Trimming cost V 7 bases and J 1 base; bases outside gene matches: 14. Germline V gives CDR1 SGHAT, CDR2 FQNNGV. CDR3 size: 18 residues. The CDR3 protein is CASTTLPLTGENTGELFF. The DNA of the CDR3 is TGTGCCAGCACTACTCTTCCCTTGACAGGGGAGAACACCGGGGAGCTGTTTTTT.

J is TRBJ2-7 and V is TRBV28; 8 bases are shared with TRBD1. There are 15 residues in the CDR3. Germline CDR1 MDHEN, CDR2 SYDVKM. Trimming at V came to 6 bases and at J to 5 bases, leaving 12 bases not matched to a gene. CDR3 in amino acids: CASRLLPDRANEQYF. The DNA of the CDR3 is TGTGCCAGCAGACTTCTTCCGGACAGGGCGAACGAGCAGTACTTC.

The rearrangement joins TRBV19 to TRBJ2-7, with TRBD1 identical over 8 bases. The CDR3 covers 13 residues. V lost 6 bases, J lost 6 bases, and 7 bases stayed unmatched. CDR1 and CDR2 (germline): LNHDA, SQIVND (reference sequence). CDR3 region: CASRLTGGSEQYF. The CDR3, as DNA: TGTGCCAGTAGACTTACAGGGGGAAGCGAGCAGTACTTC.

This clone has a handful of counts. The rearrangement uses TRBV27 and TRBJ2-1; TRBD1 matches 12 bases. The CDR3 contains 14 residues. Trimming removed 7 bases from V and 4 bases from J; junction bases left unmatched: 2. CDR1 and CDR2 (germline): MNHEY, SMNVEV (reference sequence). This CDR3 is CASKGQGAYNEQFF. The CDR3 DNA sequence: TGTGCCAGCAAGGGACAGGGGGCTTACAATGAGCAGTTCTTC.

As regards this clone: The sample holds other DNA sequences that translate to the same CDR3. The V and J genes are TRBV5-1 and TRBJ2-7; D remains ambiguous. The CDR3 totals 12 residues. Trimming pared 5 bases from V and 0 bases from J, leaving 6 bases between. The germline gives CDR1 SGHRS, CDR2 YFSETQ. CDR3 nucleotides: TGCGCCAGCAGTGTCAGCTCCTACGAGCAGTACTTC. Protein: CASSVSSYEQYF. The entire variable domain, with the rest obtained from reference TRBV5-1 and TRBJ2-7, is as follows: KAGVTQTPRYLIKTRGQQVTLSCSPISGHRSVSWYQQTPGQGLQFLFEYFSETQRNKGNFPGRFSGRQFSNSRSEMNVSTLELGDSALYLCASSVSSYEQYFGPGTRLTVT.

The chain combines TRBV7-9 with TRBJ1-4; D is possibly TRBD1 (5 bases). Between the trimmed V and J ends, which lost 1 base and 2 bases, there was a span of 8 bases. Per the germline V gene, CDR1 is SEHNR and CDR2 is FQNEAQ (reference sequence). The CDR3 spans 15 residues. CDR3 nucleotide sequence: TGTGCCAGCAGCTTAGTCCAGGGTACTAATGAAAAACTGTTTTTT. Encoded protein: CASSLVQGTNEKLFF.

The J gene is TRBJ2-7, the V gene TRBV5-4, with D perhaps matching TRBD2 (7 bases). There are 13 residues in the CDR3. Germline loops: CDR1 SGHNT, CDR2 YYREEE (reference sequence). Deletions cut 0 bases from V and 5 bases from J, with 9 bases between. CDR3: CASSLGEGDEQYF. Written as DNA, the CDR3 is TGTGCCAGCAGCTTGGGGGAGGGGGACGAGCAGTACTTC.

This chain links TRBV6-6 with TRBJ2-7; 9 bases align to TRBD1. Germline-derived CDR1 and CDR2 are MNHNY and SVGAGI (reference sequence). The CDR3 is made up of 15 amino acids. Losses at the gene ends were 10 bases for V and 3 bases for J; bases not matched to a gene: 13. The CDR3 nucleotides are TGTGCCATCCTCTCCTCGGGACAGGGTGTCTACGAGCAGTACTTC. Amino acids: CAILSSGQGVYEQYF.

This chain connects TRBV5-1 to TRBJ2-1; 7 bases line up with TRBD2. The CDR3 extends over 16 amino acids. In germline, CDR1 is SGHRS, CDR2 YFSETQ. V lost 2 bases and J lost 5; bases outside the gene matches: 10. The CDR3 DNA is TGCGCCAGCAGCTTAGAACCGGGACTACTTAACAATGAGCAGTTCTTC. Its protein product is CASSLEPGLLNNEQFF.

CDR3 protein: CASRSLGGGGTEAFF. In nucleotides, the CDR3 is TGTGCCAGCAGGTCTTTAGGGGGCGGTGGCACTGAAGCTTTCTTT. The V and J genes are TRBV7-9 and TRBJ1-1, with 7 bases identical to TRBD1. Unmatched junction bases numbered 11, after V lost 6 bases and J lost 4 bases. CDR3 size: 15 residues. The germline V gene encodes CDR1 SEHNR and CDR2 FQNEAQ (reference sequence).

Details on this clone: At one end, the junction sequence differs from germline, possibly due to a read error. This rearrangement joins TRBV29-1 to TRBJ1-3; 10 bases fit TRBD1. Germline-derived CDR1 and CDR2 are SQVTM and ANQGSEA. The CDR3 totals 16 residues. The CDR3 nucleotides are TGCAGCGCTGAACTACCGGGACAGGGGTCTGGAAACACCATATATTTT. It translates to CSAELPGQGSGNTIYF. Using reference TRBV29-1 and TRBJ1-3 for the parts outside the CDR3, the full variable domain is SAVISQKPSRDICQRGTSLTIQCQVDSQVTMMFWYRQQPGQSLTLIATANQGSEATYESGFVIDKFPISRPNLTFSTLTVSNMSPEDSSIYLCSAELPGQGSGNTIYFGEGSWLTVV.

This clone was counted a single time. CDR3: CASSLRFDEQFF. The DNA for the CDR3 is TGTGCCAGCAGCTTACGGTTTGATGAGCAGTTCTTC. The V and J genes are TRBV7-9 and TRBJ2-1; D is unclear. The CDR3 runs to 12 residues. Trimming cost V 2 bases and J 8 bases, with 7 bases left between them. Germline values: CDR1 SEHNR, CDR2 FQNEAQ (reference sequence).

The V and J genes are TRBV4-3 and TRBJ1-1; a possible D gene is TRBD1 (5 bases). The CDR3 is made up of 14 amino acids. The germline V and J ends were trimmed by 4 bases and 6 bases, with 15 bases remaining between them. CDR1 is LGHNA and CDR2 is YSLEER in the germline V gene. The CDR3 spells CASSPGGRGPEAFF. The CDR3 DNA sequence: TGCGCCAGCAGCCCCGGAGGTAGGGGACCTGAAGCTTTCTTT.

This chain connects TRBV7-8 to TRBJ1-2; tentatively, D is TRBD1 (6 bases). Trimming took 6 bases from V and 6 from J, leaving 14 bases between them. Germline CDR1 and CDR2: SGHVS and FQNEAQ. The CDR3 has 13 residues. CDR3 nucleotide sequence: TGTGCCAGCAGGGGCGGGGCAGGGGATGGCTACACCTTC. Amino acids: CASRGGAGDGYTF.